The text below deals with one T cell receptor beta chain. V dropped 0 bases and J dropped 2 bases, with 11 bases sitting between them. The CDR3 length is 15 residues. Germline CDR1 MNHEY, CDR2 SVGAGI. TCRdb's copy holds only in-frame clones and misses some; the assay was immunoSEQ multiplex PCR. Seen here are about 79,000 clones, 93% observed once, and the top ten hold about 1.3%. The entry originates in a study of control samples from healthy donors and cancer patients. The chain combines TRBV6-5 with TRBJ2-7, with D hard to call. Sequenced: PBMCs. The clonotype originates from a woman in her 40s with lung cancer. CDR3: CASSYSNEGTYEQYF. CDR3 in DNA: TGTGCCAGCAGTTACTCAAATGAAGGGACCTACGAGCAGTACTTC.